The rows below give T cell receptor beta chains drawn from one sample of a study of blood T cell repertoires in COVID-19. Sequenced by immunoSEQ multiplex PCR; TCRdb stores in-frame clones only, minus some. The table lists over 110,000 clones, nearly 85% of them singletons. The sample taken for sequencing was PBMCs or T cells enriched from blood (not recorded which). The receptors were sampled from a man aged 50-60 years in a cohort exposed to, infected with or recovered from COVID-19 (not recorded which). The CDR3 runs from the conserved cysteine through the conserved F or W. Each record gives: clone size, V gene, D gene, J gene, CDR3 protein, CDR3 DNA. A D gene is named only where the DNA matches it firmly. Clone size appears in some rows only: once, few, many, or a class for an expanded clone.

abundance: .
v_gene: TRBV7-9
d_gene: TRBD1
j_gene: TRBJ2-2
CDR3aa: CASREVGQGGRELFF
CDR3nt: TGTGCCAGCAGAGAAGTCGGACAGGGGGGCCGGGAGCTGTTTTTT

abundance: .
v_gene: TRBV19
d_gene: TRBD1
j_gene: TRBJ1-1
CDR3aa: CASSPGQLNTEAFF
CDR3nt: TGTGCCAGTAGTCCGGGACAGCTGAACACTGAAGCTTTCTTT

abundance: .
v_gene: TRBV5-1
d_gene: TRBD2
j_gene: TRBJ2-2
CDR3aa: CASSSGTSDTGELFF
CDR3nt: TGCGCCAGCAGCTCCGGGACTAGCGATACCGGGGAGCTGTTTTTT

abundance: once
v_gene: TRBV7-6
d_gene: .
j_gene: TRBJ2-3
CDR3aa: CASSLGQTDTQYF
CDR3nt: TGTGCCAGCAGCTTAGGTCAGACAGATACGCAGTATTTT

abundance: .
v_gene: TRBV2
d_gene: .
j_gene: TRBJ2-1
CDR3aa: CASSEREGRYNEQFF
CDR3nt: TGTGCCAGCAGTGAACGGGAAGGCCGTTACAATGAGCAGTTCTTC

abundance: .
v_gene: TRBV9
d_gene: .
j_gene: TRBJ2-3
CDR3aa: CASSPSDFTNTQYF
CDR3nt: TGTGCCAGCAGCCCCTCGGACTTTACCAATACGCAGTATTTT

abundance: .
v_gene: TRBV15
d_gene: .
j_gene: TRBJ1-3
CDR3aa: CATSRDRADTIYF
CDR3nt: TGTGCCACCAGCAGAGATCGAGCGGACACCATATATTTT

abundance: .
v_gene: TRBV2
d_gene: TRBD1
j_gene: TRBJ1-2
CDR3aa: CASTGQANYGYTF
CDR3nt: TGTGCCAGCACTGGACAGGCTAACTATGGCTACACCTTC

abundance: .
v_gene: TRBV4-1
d_gene: .
j_gene: TRBJ1-5
CDR3aa: CASSPRFGAGAGQPQHF
CDR3nt: TGCGCCAGCAGCCCCCGCTTTGGGGCAGGGGCCGGGCAGCCCCAGCATTTT

abundance: .
v_gene: TRBV5-1
d_gene: .
j_gene: TRBJ2-3
CDR3aa: CASSLASGSTDTQYF
CDR3nt: TGCGCCAGCAGCTTGGCCAGCGGTAGCACAGATACGCAGTATTTT

abundance: .
v_gene: TRBV5-4
d_gene: TRBD2
j_gene: TRBJ2-3
CDR3aa: CASSHPAGGPRDTQYF
CDR3nt: TGTGCCAGCAGCCACCCAGCGGGGGGGCCTCGAGATACGCAGTATTTT

abundance: .
v_gene: TRBV30
d_gene: .
j_gene: TRBJ1-3
CDR3aa: CAWSPGGASGNTIYF
CDR3nt: TGTGCCTGGAGCCCTGGGGGGGCATCTGGAAACACCATATATTTT

abundance: .
v_gene: TRBV6-1
d_gene: .
j_gene: TRBJ1-2
CDR3aa: CASSEAPFDSSDGYTF
CDR3nt: TGTGCCAGCAGTGAAGCCCCTTTTGACAGTTCCGATGGCTACACCTTC

abundance: .
v_gene: TRBV19
d_gene: TRBD1
j_gene: TRBJ1-1
CDR3aa: CASRLQGAGTEAYF
CDR3nt: TGTGCCAGTAGGCTACAGGGGGCGGGAACTGAAGCTTACTTT

abundance: .
v_gene: TRBV30
d_gene: TRBD1
j_gene: TRBJ1-5
CDR3aa: CAWARTGGNQPQHF
CDR3nt: TGTGCCTGGGCCCGGACAGGGGGGAATCAGCCCCAGCATTTT

abundance: .
v_gene: TRBV13
d_gene: TRBD1
j_gene: TRBJ1-4
CDR3aa: CASSLGGTGNEKLFF
CDR3nt: TGTGCCAGCAGCCTAGGGGGGACAGGGAATGAAAAACTGTTTTTT

abundance: few
v_gene: TRBV28
d_gene: .
j_gene: TRBJ2-2
CDR3aa: CASVPGTGELFF
CDR3nt: TGTGCCAGCGTCCCCGGGACCGGGGAGCTGTTTTTT

abundance: .
v_gene: TRBV9
d_gene: .
j_gene: TRBJ2-1
CDR3aa: CASSVAGLMAGQEQFF
CDR3nt: TGTGCCAGCAGCGTAGCGGGTCTAATGGCGGGTCAGGAGCAGTTCTTC

abundance: .
v_gene: TRBV18
d_gene: .
j_gene: TRBJ1-4
CDR3aa: CASSANRVGEEKLFF
CDR3nt: TGTGCCAGCTCAGCTAACAGGGTGGGAGAAGAAAAACTGTTTTTT

abundance: .
v_gene: TRBV28
d_gene: .
j_gene: TRBJ1-1
CDR3aa: CASSFLGSEAFF
CDR3nt: TGTGCCAGCAGTTTCTTGGGGAGTGAAGCTTTCTTT

abundance: few
v_gene: TRBV28
d_gene: TRBD2
j_gene: TRBJ2-3
CDR3aa: CASSLLAGTDTQYF
CDR3nt: TGTGCCAGCAGTTTACTAGCGGGAACAGATACGCAGTATTTT

abundance: .
v_gene: TRBV11-3
d_gene: TRBD2
j_gene: TRBJ2-3
CDR3aa: CASSLERASGRSDTQYF
CDR3nt: TGTGCCAGCAGCTTAGAAAGGGCTAGCGGGAGGTCAGATACGCAGTATTTT

abundance: .
v_gene: TRBV27
d_gene: .
j_gene: TRBJ2-7
CDR3aa: CASSLRRTGDEQYF
CDR3nt: TGTGCCAGCAGTTTGCGGCGGACTGGGGACGAGCAGTACTTC

abundance: once
v_gene: TRBV27
d_gene: .
j_gene: TRBJ2-7
CDR3aa: CASSSSTYEQYF
CDR3nt: TGTGCCAGCAGTAGCTCAACCTACGAGCAGTACTTC

abundance: once
v_gene: TRBV3-1/TRBV3-2
d_gene: TRBD1
j_gene: TRBJ1-1
CDR3aa: CASSQSDRENTEAFF
CDR3nt: TGTGCCAGCAGCCAAAGCGACAGGGAGAACACTGAAGCTTTCTTT

abundance: .
v_gene: TRBV30
d_gene: .
j_gene: TRBJ1-5
CDR3aa: CASKGQGNQPQHF
CDR3nt: TGTGCCTCTAAGGGGCAGGGCAATCAGCCCCAGCATTTT